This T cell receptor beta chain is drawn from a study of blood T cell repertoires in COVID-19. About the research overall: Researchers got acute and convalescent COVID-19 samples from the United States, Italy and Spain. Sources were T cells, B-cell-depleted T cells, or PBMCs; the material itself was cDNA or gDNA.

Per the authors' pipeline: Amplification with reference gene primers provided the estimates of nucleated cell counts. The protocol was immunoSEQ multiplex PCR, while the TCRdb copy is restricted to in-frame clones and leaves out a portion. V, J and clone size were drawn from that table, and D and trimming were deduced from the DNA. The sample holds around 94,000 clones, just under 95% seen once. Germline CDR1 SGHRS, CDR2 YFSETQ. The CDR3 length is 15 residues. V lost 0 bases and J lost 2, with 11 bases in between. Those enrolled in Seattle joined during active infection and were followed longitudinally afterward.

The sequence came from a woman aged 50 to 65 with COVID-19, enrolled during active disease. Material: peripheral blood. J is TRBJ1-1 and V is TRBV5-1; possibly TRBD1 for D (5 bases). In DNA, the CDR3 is TGCGCCAGCAGCTTGGAGGCAGGGTCTAACACTGAAGCTTTCTTT. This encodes CASSLEAGSNTEAFF.